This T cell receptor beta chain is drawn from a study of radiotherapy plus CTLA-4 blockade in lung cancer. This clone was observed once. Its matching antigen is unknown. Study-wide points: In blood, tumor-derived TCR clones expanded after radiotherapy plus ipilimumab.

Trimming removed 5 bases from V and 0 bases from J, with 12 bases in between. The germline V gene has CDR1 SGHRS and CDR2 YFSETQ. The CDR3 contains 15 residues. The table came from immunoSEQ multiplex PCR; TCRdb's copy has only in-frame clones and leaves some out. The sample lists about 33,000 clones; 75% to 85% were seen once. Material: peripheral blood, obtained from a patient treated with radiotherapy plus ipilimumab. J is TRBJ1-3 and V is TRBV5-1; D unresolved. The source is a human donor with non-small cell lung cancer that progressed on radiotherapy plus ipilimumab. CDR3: CASRTDGSSGNTIYF. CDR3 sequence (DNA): TGCGCCAGCAGAACGGACGGGAGCTCTGGAAACACCATATATTTT.